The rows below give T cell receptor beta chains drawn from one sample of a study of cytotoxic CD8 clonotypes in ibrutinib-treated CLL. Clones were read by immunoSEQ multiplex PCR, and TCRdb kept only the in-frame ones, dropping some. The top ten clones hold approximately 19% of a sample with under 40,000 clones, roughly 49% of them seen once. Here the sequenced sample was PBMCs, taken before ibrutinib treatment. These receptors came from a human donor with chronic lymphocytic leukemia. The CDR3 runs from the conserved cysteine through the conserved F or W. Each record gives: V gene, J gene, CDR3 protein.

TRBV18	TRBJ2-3	CASSLAGYSTDTQYF
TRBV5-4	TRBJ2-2	CASSWSARNTGELFF
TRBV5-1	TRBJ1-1	CASSGRAEAAFF
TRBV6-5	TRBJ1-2	CASSQDRGYGYTF
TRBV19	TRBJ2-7	CASSWLAGGTYEQYF
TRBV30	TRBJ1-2	CAWSGRSRGSGGYTF
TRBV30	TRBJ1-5	CAWRGEANQPQHF
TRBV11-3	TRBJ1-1	CASSLGGENTEAFF
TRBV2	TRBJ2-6	CASSPGTESGANVLTF
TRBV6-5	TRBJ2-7	CASSYGQGFEQYF
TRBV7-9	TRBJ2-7	CASSPRLAGGRDYEQYF
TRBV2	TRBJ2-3	CASNPAGSREHTDTQYF
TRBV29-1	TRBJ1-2	CSAQGISNYGYTF
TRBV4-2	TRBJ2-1	CASSPTLVSSRGNEQFF
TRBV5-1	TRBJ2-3	CASSLAAGAGTDTQYF
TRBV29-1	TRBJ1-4	CSVEHSGTSREKLFF
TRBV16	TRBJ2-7	CASSQSSAGGNEQYF
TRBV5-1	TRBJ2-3	CASSGGGSPDTDTQYF
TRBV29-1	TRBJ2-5	CSVEPIPGHLQETQYF
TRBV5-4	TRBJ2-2	CASSFGSETGAIWTGELFF
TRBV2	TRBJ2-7	CASSYSGQLRDEQYF
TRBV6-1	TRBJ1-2	CASSDGGYGYTF
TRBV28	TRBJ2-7	CASATGGGYEQYF
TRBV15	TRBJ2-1	CATSLDRLEQFF
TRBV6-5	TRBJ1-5	CASSSQGNNQHF
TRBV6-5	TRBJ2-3	CASSYSGGGFVDTQYF
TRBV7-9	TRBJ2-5	CASRDGLAQRSQYF
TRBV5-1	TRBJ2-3	CASSSGQGADTQYF
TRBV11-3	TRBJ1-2	CASSRAPEQEGGYTF
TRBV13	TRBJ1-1	CASSPYRGTAFF
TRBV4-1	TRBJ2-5	CASSQVQGSQETQYF
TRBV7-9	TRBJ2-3	CASSSGLAGNTQYF
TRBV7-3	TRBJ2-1	CASSPPGDNNEQFF
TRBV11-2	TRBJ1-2	CASSREQGIDGYTF
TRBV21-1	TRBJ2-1	CASSKPKAAGGYNEQFF
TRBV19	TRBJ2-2	CASTGTANTGELFF
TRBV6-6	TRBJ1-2	CASNPFGGYGYTF